The 12 T cell receptor beta chains given below trace back to one sample, sequenced in a study of T cell repertoires in cytomegalovirus infection. TCRdb re-derived calls from the reads in MiXCR, one entry per CDR3 protein. The top ten hold 18% of the sample, which has nearly 700,000 distinct CDR3 sequences, about 33% seen once. These receptors are not linked to any known antigen. This material consisted of cultured PBMCs, taken from culture after CMV antigen stimulation. These receptors were obtained from a human donor in good health (CMV status not recorded). Some clones in this sample may be carry-over from other donors' samples.

This clonotype was counted between two and nine times. CDR3: CASSYYVAGATGELFF. The CDR3 nucleotides are TGTGCCAGCAGTTACTATGTGGCAGGAGCCACCGGGGAGCTGTTTTTT. The V call is TRBV6-2 or TRBV6-3, the J call TRBJ2-2; D not certain. Germline CDR1 and CDR2: MNHEY and SVGEGT. The CDR3 sequence is 16 residues long. Deletions cut 1 base from V and 4 bases from J, with 13 bases between.

This clonotype appeared a few times. The CDR3 coding sequence is TGTGCCAGCAGTCCTGGGACTAGGGGGTCCTACAATGAGCAGTTCTTC. Translating it yields CASSPGTRGSYNEQFF. The rearrangement uses TRBV12-3 or TRBV12-4 and TRBJ2-1; 8 bases are shared with TRBD2. The V gene end was trimmed by 5 bases and the J gene end by 1 base; junction bases not matched to a gene: 7. This CDR3 has 16 amino acids.

This clonotype was recorded a few times. The chain uses TRBV6-1 and TRBJ1-5; maybe TRBD1 (5 bases). There are 18 residues in the CDR3. The germline V gene has CDR1 MNHNS and CDR2 SASEGT. The V end lost 4 bases, the J end lost 4 bases, and 23 bases lay between the germline ends. Here the CDR3 DNA reads TGTGCCAGCAGTGGAGTGTCCCTAGCAGGGCTGGGGAATCAGCCCCAGCATTTT. Translating it yields CASSGVSLAGLGNQPQHF.

On this clonotype: One junction end disagrees with the germline gene, perhaps due to a read error. The chain employs TRBV6-2 or TRBV6-3 and TRBJ2-1; D not resolved. There are 16 residues in the CDR3. Germline V gene lookup returns CDR1 MNHEY and CDR2 SVGEGT. The CDR3 protein is CASSYSPLPPYNGQFF. In nucleotides, the CDR3 is TGTGCCAGCAGTTACTCCCCTCTACCCCCTTACAATGGGCAGTTCTTC.

This rearrangement joins TRBV6-5 to TRBJ2-3, with D tentatively TRBD1 (6 bases). The CDR3 sequence is 13 residues long. Germline V gene data show CDR1 as MNHEY and CDR2 as SVGAGI. Between the trimmed V and J ends, which lost 6 bases and 5 bases, there was a span of 12 bases. CDR3 sequence reads: CASSNRDIDTQYF. CDR3 sequence (DNA): TGTGCCAGCAGCAACCGGGACATAGATACGCAGTATTTT.

The chain links TRBV4-1 to TRBJ2-6, with D hard to call. V lost 2 bases and J 4 bases, leaving 15 bases between the germline ends. The germline V gene has CDR1 MGHRA and CDR2 YSYEKL. This CDR3 is built from 17 residues. The CDR3 reads CASSQILEALGANVLTF. As DNA, the CDR3 is TGCGCCAGCAGCCAAATACTTGAGGCCCTAGGGGCCAACGTCCTGACTTTC.

V gene TRBV6-6 combines with J gene TRBJ2-3; D not resolved. The V end was cut by 7 bases, the J end by 4 bases, with 15 bases between. The CDR3 totals 14 residues. Looked up from germline, CDR1 is MNHNY and CDR2 is SVGAGI (reference sequence). CDR3 sequence reads: CASTSGLRPDTQYF. CDR3 nucleotides: TGTGCCAGCACTTCCGGGCTCCGGCCAGATACGCAGTATTTT.

V is TRBV28 and J is TRBJ1-5, with TRBD1 as a possible D gene (6 bases). The CDR3 spans 17 residues. Per the germline V gene, CDR1 is MDHEN and CDR2 is SYDVKM. The V and J ends lost 7 bases and 6 bases respectively, with 25 bases between them. The CDR3 region has the DNA TGTGCCAGCATCGGGGGGCCCATCCCCGGGCCGGGTCAGCCCCAGCATTTT. Its protein is CASIGGPIPGPGQPQHF.

Only a few counts were recorded for this clonotype. J is TRBJ1-2 and V is TRBV6-5; a weak D match, TRBD1 (5 bases). Trimming stripped 2 bases from V and 4 bases from J, with 8 bases between. Germline V CDR1 and CDR2: MNHEY, SVGAGI. The length of the CDR3 is 13 residues. Written as DNA, the CDR3 is TGTGCCAGCAGTTACGGCAGGGTCTATGGCTACACCTTC. This translates into CASSYGRVYGYTF.

This clonotype was observed at least ten times. The chain carries TRBV7-2 and TRBJ1-5; tentatively, D is TRBD1 (5 bases). Germline CDR1 is SGHTA and CDR2 is FQGNSA. The germline V and J ends were trimmed by 2 bases and 0 bases, with 8 bases remaining between them. The CDR3 consists of 15 residues. CDR3 DNA sequence: TGTGCCAGCAGCTTACCAGGGCCTAGCAATCAGCCCCAGCATTTT. Residues: CASSLPGPSNQPQHF.

The V gene is TRBV7-6, the J gene TRBJ2-3; D gene unclear. The CDR3 is 14 residues long. Deletions cut 5 bases from V and 2 bases from J, with 11 bases between. Germline loops: CDR1 SGHVS, CDR2 FNYEAQ. The CDR3 DNA follows: TGTGCCAGCAGCCGGACGGAGTCCACAGATACGCAGTATTTT. Protein product: CASSRTESTDTQYF.

In DNA, the CDR3 is TGTGCCTCGGACAGCCTTAATTCACCCCTCCACTTT. Translated, it gives CASDSLNSPLHF. This chain joins TRBV7-6 and TRBJ1-6, with D perhaps matching TRBD1 (6 bases). The CDR3 is made up of 12 amino acids. The germline CDR1 and CDR2 sequences are SGHVS and FNYEAQ. Trimming cost V 11 bases and J 6 bases, with 11 bases left between them.